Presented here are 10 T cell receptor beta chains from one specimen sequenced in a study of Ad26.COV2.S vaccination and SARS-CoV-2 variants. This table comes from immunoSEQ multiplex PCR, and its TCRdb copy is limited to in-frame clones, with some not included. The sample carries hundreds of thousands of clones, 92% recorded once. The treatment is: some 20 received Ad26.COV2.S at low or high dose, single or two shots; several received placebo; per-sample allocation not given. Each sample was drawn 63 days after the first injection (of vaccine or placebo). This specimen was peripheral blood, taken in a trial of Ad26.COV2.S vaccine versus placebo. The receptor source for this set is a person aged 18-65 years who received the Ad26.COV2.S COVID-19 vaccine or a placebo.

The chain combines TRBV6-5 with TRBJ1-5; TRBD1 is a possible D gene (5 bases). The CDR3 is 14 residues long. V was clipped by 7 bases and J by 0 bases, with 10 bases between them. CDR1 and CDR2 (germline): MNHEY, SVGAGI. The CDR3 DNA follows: TGTGCCAGCATTACACAGGTTAGCAATCAGCCCCAGCATTTT. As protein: CASITQVSNQPQHF.

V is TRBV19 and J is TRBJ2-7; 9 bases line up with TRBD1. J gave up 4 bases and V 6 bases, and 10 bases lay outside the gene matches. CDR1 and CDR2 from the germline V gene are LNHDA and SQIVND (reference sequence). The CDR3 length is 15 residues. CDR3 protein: CASSSPGTGFYEQYF. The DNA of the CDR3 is TGTGCCAGTAGCTCCCCCGGGACAGGGTTTTACGAGCAGTACTTC.

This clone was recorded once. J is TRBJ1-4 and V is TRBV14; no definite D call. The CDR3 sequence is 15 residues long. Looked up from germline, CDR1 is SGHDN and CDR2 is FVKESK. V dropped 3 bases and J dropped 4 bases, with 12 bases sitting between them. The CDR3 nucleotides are TGTGCCAGCAGCCAGATTGGGTATGGTAATGAAAAACTGTTTTTT. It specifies CASSQIGYGNEKLFF.

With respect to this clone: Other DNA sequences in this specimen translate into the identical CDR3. The CDR3 loop is CASSPWTANTGELFF. The DNA for the CDR3 is TGTGCCAGCTCACCGTGGACAGCGAACACCGGGGAGCTGTTTTTT. This sequence joins TRBV18 and TRBJ2-2; a possible D gene is TRBD1 (6 bases). This CDR3 has 15 residues. The germline gives CDR1 KGHSH, CDR2 LQKENI. V lost 3 bases and J 0 bases, leaving 8 bases between the germline ends.

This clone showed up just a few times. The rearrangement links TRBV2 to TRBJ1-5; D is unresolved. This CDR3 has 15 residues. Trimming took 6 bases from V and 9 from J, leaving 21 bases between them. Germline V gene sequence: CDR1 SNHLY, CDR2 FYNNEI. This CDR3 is CASSLSKDLPRPQHF. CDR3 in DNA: TGTGCCAGCAGCCTTTCAAAGGACCTCCCAAGGCCCCAGCATTTT.

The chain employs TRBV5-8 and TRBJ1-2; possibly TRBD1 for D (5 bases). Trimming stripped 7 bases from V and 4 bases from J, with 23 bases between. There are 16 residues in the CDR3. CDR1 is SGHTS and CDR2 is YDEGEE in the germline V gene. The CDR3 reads CASFDRGRREVYGYTF. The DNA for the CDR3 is TGTGCCAGCTTCGACAGAGGTCGTAGGGAGGTCTATGGCTACACCTTC.

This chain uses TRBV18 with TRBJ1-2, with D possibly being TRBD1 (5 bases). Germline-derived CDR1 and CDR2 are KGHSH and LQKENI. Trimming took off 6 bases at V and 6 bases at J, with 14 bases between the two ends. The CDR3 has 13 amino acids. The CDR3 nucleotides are TGTGCCAGCTCGATACAGGAAATCGATGGCTACACCTTC. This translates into CASSIQEIDGYTF. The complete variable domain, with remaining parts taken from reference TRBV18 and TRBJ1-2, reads NAGVMQNPRHLVRRRGQEARLRCSPMKGHSHVYWYRQLPEEGLKFMVYLQKENIIDESGMPKERFSAEFPKEGPSILRIQQVVRGDSAAYFCASSIQEIDGYTFGSGTRLTVV.

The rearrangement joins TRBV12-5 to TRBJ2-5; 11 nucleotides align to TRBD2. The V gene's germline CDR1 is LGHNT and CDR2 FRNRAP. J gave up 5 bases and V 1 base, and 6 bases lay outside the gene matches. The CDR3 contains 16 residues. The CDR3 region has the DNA TGTGCTAGTGGTTTGGACCTAGCGGGGGGTGGGGAGACCCAGTACTTC. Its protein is CASGLDLAGGGETQYF.

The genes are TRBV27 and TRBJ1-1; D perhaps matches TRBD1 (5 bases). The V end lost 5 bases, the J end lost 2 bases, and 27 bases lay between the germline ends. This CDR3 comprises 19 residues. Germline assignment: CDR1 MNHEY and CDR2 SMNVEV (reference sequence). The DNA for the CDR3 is TGTGCCAGCAGTAAAGGGGACCCAAGGCCCTATAGGGTTAACACTGAAGCTTTCTTT. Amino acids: CASSKGDPRPYRVNTEAFF.

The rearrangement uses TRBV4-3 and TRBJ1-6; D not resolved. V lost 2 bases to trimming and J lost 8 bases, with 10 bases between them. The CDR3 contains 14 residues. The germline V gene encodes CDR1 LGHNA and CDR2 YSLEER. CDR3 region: CASSQKGRDSPLHF. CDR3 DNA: TGCGCCAGCAGCCAAAAGGGTAGGGATTCACCCCTCCACTTT.